This T cell receptor (beta chain) was observed in a study of CD8+CD57+ T cells in acquired aplastic anemia. Study as a whole: Sorted cells (CD4+ and CD8+) yielded DNA amounts that averaged roughly 3.5 ug. CD4+ cell libraries from healthy donors averaged around 11 million reads.

J gave up 0 bases and V 4 bases, and 3 bases lay outside the gene matches. Germline CDR1 is MGHRA and CDR2 is YSYEKL. CDR3 size: 15 residues. This clonotype appeared a single time. No antigen is known for it. Study-level points and caveats: Both patients and controls carried the same twenty-nine CD8+ CDR3 sequences. Patients were compared with controls for CD8+ Simpson's diversity, and no significant difference emerged.

Genomic DNA, the template, was used for profiling of the TCR beta VDJ and CDR3. TCRdb ran MiXCR on the reads and lists one entry per CDR3 protein. The table records about 40,000 distinct CDR3 sequences, roughly 65% of them present only once. This receptor was identified in a human donor in good health, serving as a control. Sequenced input: sorted CD4+, CD8+, or CD8+CD57+ T cells (not recorded which) from PBMCs. The V gene is TRBV4-1, the J gene TRBJ2-3; 8 bases align to TRBD1. In DNA, the CDR3 is TGCGCCAGCAGCCCGCGGGACAGGAGCACAGATACGCAGTATTTT. It translates to CASSPRDRSTDTQYF.